The 10 T cell receptor beta chains presented below share a single source sample, sequenced in a study of CD8 T cells in ankylosing spondylitis. TCRdb analysed the 5' RACE reads with MiXCR anew, one entry per CDR3 protein. The sample has around 220,000 distinct CDR3 sequences, approximately 10% seen once. The sample taken for sequencing was blood, either unsorted or a sorted T cell fraction (not recorded which). The receptors come from a male donor with ankylosing spondylitis or in good health (not recorded which).

A few counts support this clonotype. The rearrangement joins TRBV3-1 to TRBJ1-5; a possible D gene is TRBD1 (5 bases). Germline CDR1 LGHDT, CDR2 YNNKEL (reference sequence). CDR3 size: 14 residues. The V end lost 1 base, the J end lost 4 bases, and 8 bases lay between the germline ends. This CDR3 reads CASSQGGKNQPQHF. CDR3 coding DNA: TGTGCCAGCAGCCAAGGGGGCAAGAATCAGCCCCAGCATTTT.

This chain links TRBV27 with TRBJ2-6; 7 bases align to TRBD1. CDR3 length equals 17 residues. The germline V gene encodes CDR1 MNHEY and CDR2 SMNVEV (reference sequence). The ends lost 6 bases at V and 0 bases at J; junction bases unmatched: 8. CDR3 coding DNA: TGTGCCAGCAGACCCGACAGGGCAATCTCTGGGGCCAACGTCCTGACTTTC. Protein: CASRPDRAISGANVLTF.

Worth noting for this clonotype: This may arise from a read error, as a much more abundant clone is one base away. The chain joins TRBV5-6 to TRBJ2-7; perhaps TRBD1 as D (6 bases). CDR1 and CDR2 from the germline V gene are SGHDT and YYEEEE. The CDR3 totals 15 residues. The CDR3 coding sequence is TGTGCCAGCAGCAAAGAGACAGGTATCTCCTACAAGCAGTACTTC. Encoded protein: CASSKETGISYKQYF.

In its sample, this clonotype was seen many times. The chain is built from TRBV5-1 and TRBJ1-1; tentatively, D is TRBD1 (5 bases). The CDR3 loop spans 16 amino acids. CDR1 is SGHRS, CDR2 YFSETQ, per germline. V was shortened by 0 bases and J by 6 bases, with 18 bases between the two germline ends. The CDR3 nucleotides are TGCGCCAGCAGCTTGGTTGAGGGTGGGGGTCGCGCTGAAGCTTTCTTT. Translated: CASSLVEGGGRAEAFF.

In its sample, this clonotype was seen many times. CDR3 sequence: CASSRKDRDEQYF. The CDR3 bases are TGTGCCAGCTCACGCAAGGACAGGGACGAGCAGTACTTC. The chain uses TRBV18 and TRBJ2-7, with 8 bases fitting TRBD1. The CDR3 sequence is 13 residues long. CDR1 is KGHSH and CDR2 is LQKENI in the germline V gene. Trimming removed 4 bases from V and 5 bases from J; junction bases left unmatched: 4.

Many counts were recorded for this clonotype. The rearrangement uses TRBV10-2 and TRBJ2-2, with TRBD1 as a possible D gene (6 bases). The CDR3 runs 13 residues. The germline CDR1 and CDR2 sequences are WSHSY and SAAADI. The V end lost 5 bases, the J end lost 7 bases, and 11 bases lay between the germline ends. The CDR3 bases are TGCGCCAGCAGTACAGGGTACGACGGGGAGCTGTTTTTT. Its translation: CASSTGYDGELFF.

This chain joins TRBV20-1 and TRBJ1-1; 8 bases fit TRBD1. J gave up 2 bases and V 0 bases, and 8 bases lay outside the gene matches. The CDR3 spans 16 residues. Germline CDR1 and CDR2: DFQATT and SNEGSKA (reference sequence). As DNA, the CDR3 is TGCAGTGCTAGAGATGAGGGGACAGGAGCAAACACTGAAGCTTTCTTT. It translates to CSARDEGTGANTEAFF.

This clonotype was seen a handful of times. The gene calls are TRBV12-3 or TRBV12-4 and TRBJ2-5, with 12 bases that match TRBD2. V lost 6 bases and J lost 4; bases outside the gene matches: 6. The CDR3 sequence is 15 residues long. CDR3 sequence reads: CASRPSGGALETQYF. CDR3 bases: TGTGCCAGCAGACCTAGCGGGGGGGCCTTAGAGACCCAGTACTTC.

This clonotype was counted at least ten times. This chain links TRBV5-1 with TRBJ2-3; a possible D gene is TRBD1 (6 bases). In germline, CDR1 is SGHRS, CDR2 YFSETQ. The CDR3 extends over 12 amino acids. V lost 0 bases to trimming and J lost 9 bases, with 8 bases between them. The CDR3 region has the DNA TGCGCCAGCAGCTTGGACAGGGTCACGCAGTATTTT. Residues: CASSLDRVTQYF.

The chain links TRBV20-1 to TRBJ1-1; 7 bases match TRBD1. The junction had 6 bases not matched to a gene; V was cut back by 0 bases and J by 2 bases. This CDR3 is 15 amino acids long. CDR1 is DFQATT and CDR2 is SNEGSKA in the germline V gene (reference sequence). CDR3 amino acids: CSARDGGDRNTEAFF. CDR3 coding DNA: TGCAGTGCTAGAGATGGTGGGGACAGAAACACTGAAGCTTTCTTT.